The 10 T cell receptor beta chains below all came from one sample that was sequenced in a study of T-cell reconstitution after alpha-beta-depleted transplantation in children. The TCRbeta library incorporated unique molecular identifiers. TCRdb reanalysed the PCR reads using MiXCR and keeps one entry per CDR3 protein. In the table there are about 610,000 distinct CDR3 sequences, 10% to 13% of which are singletons. This material consisted of PBMCs from the stem cell graft donor, taken from the stem cell graft. Every receptor here comes from a human donor who donated a stem cell graft to a child with acute myeloid leukemia.

The V gene is TRBV5-1, the J gene TRBJ2-1; no clear D gene. The V end lost 4 bases, the J end lost 5 bases, and 10 bases lay between the germline ends. This CDR3 region has 13 residues. Germline loops: CDR1 SGHRS, CDR2 YFSETQ. CDR3 in amino acids: CASSRPPNNEQFF. The CDR3 region has the DNA TGCGCCAGCAGCCGGCCGCCGAACAATGAGCAGTTCTTC.

This clonotype was found a few times. The rearrangement joins TRBV9 to TRBJ2-7; D is unclear. This CDR3 spans 14 amino acids. CDR1 is SGDLS, CDR2 YYNGEE, per germline. V dropped 0 bases and J dropped 2 bases, with 9 bases sitting between them. The CDR3 sequence: CASSVAAVTYEQYF. The CDR3 DNA reads TGTGCCAGCAGCGTAGCTGCGGTCACCTACGAGCAGTACTTC.

In its sample, this clonotype was seen a few times. This sequence joins TRBV4-2 and TRBJ2-1, with D perhaps matching TRBD1 (6 bases). The CDR3 extends over 17 amino acids. The V end lost 3 bases, the J end lost 7 bases, and 22 bases lay between the germline ends. Germline loops: CDR1 LGHNA, CDR2 YNFKEQ. DNA of the CDR3: TGTGCCAGCAGCCATGAGGGACACCTGGGAGAAGTGAATGAGCAGTTCTTC. Protein product: CASSHEGHLGEVNEQFF.

The table lists this clonotype with many counts. This chain's CDR3 is CSAPIRGGVSGANVLTF. The CDR3 DNA reads as TGCAGTGCTCCTATACGGGGAGGGGTCTCTGGGGCCAACGTCCTGACTTTC. The rearrangement joins TRBV20-1 to TRBJ2-6; 7 nucleotides line up with TRBD2. The germline gives CDR1 DFQATT, CDR2 SNEGSKA (reference sequence). The CDR3 has 17 residues. Germline trimming cut 5 bases from V and 0 bases from J; bases unmatched to any gene: 10.

The J gene is TRBJ2-7, the V gene TRBV5-6, with TRBD2 as a possible D gene (6 bases). Germline lookup yields CDR1 SGHDT and CDR2 YYEEEE. V was pared by 3 bases and J by 4 bases, with 17 bases between. The CDR3 spans 15 residues. The CDR3 loop reads CASSSAGLAFYEQYF. DNA for the CDR3: TGTGCCAGCAGCTCCGCGGGACTGGCCTTTTACGAGCAGTACTTC.

This clonotype was found a few times. The CDR3 loop is CASSLGQFEDTQYF. In nucleotides, the CDR3 is TGTGCCAGCAGCCTTGGACAGTTCGAAGATACGCAGTATTTT. The chain recombines TRBV9 with TRBJ2-3; tentative D call: TRBD1 (6 bases). The CDR3 covers 14 residues. Germline CDR1 SGDLS, CDR2 YYNGEE. V was trimmed by 4 bases and J by 5 bases, leaving 14 bases between them.

In its sample, this clonotype was seen a few times. The chain recombines TRBV5-6 with TRBJ2-7, with 8 bases that match TRBD2. Trimming removed 2 bases from V and 0 bases from J; junction bases left unmatched: 7. Germline assignment: CDR1 SGHDT and CDR2 YYEEEE. The CDR3 length is 16 residues. DNA of the CDR3: TGTGCCAGCAGCTTACGACCGGGGGGGTACTCCTACGAGCAGTACTTC. Its protein product is CASSLRPGGYSYEQYF.

The chain is built from TRBV12-3 or TRBV12-4 and TRBJ2-7; 11 bases are a match to TRBD2. This CDR3 has 15 amino acids. Losses at the gene ends were 7 bases for V and 6 bases for J; bases not matched to a gene: 11. The CDR3 DNA reads as TGTGCCAGCAATCCTCTGGGAGGACTAGCGGGCGAGCAGTACTTC. This translates into CASNPLGGLAGEQYF.

The chain carries TRBV7-9 and TRBJ1-4; D gene uncertain. The CDR3 length is 15 residues. Trimming took 4 bases from V and 2 from J, leaving 11 bases between them. The germline V gene encodes CDR1 SEHNR and CDR2 FQNEAQ (reference sequence). The CDR3 is CASSSDVRTNEKLFF. CDR3 sequence (DNA): TGTGCCAGCAGCTCGGACGTCCGGACTAATGAAAAACTGTTTTTT.

The chain has TRBV6-2 or TRBV6-3 and TRBJ2-7, with TRBD2 matching over 12 bases. The trim removed 8 bases at V and 4 bases at J, leaving 6 bases unmatched. The CDR3 length is 14 residues. Germline V gives CDR1 MNHEY, CDR2 SVGEGT. CDR3 coding DNA: TGTGCCAGCCGGACTAGCGGGAAATGGTACGAGCAGTACTTC. This codes for CASRTSGKWYEQYF.